Described below is a single T cell receptor beta chain sequence and its context. The target antigen is unknown. The data stem from a study of human T cells and chemical hapten exposure. Study as a whole: Minor volume differences among pooled libraries chiefly drove per-sample TCR yield variation.

Germline V gene lookup returns CDR1 SQVTM and CDR2 ANQGSEA. Trimming cost V 2 bases and J 5 bases, with 15 bases left between them. This CDR3 comprises 14 residues. Unfractionated whole blood was the source of the extracted total RNA. General observations from the study: Sensitization with DPC brought no change to TCRs above 1 in 1000 in frequency.

Attachment of unique molecular identifiers to individual cDNA molecules was performed in the library. In the authors' methods: Sampled TCR counts reached a median of approximately 93,000 per sample, with values ranging from about 23,224 to 690,600. TCRdb fed the 5' RACE reads into MiXCR, producing one record per CDR3 protein. These V and J calls rely on TCRdb rather than the paper's analysis. This sample has approximately 110,000 distinct CDR3 sequences, with roughly 18% found just once. The sequence was collected from a human donor in good health. The chain employs TRBV29-1 and TRBJ2-5; D is perhaps TRBD2 (5 bases). The CDR3 reads CSVESTVEVETQYF. CDR3 bases: TGCAGCGTTGAATCGACGGTGGAGGTCGAGACCCAGTACTTC. The whole variable domain, filled in from reference TRBV29-1 and TRBJ2-5, reads SAVISQKPSRDICQRGTSLTIQCQVDSQVTMMFWYRQQPGQSLTLIATANQGSEATYESGFVIDKFPISRPNLTFSTLTVSNMSPEDSSIYLCSVESTVEVETQYFGPGTRLLVL.